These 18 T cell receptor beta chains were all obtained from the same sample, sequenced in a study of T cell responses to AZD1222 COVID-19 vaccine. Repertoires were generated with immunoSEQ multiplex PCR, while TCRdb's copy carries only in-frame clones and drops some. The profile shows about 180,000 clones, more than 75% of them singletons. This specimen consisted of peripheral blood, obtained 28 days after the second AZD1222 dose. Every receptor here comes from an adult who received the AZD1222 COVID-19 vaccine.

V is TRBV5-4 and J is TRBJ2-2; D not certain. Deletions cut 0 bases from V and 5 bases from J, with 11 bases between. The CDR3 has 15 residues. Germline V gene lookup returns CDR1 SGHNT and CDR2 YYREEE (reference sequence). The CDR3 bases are TGTGCCAGCAGCTTGGCGTCATTAGGGACCGGGGAGCTGTTTTTT. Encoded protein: CASSLASLGTGELFF.

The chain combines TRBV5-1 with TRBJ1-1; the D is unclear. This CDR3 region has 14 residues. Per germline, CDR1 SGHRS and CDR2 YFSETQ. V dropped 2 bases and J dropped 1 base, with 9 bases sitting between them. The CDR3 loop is CASSFYTPNTEAFF. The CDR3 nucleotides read TGCGCCAGCAGCTTCTACACACCGAACACTGAAGCTTTCTTT.

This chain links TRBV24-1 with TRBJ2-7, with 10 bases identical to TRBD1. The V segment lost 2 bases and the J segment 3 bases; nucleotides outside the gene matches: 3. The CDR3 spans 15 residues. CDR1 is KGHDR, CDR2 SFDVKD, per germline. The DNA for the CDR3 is TGTGCCACCAGTGATTCCGGGACAGGGGTCTACGAGCAGTACTTC. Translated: CATSDSGTGVYEQYF.

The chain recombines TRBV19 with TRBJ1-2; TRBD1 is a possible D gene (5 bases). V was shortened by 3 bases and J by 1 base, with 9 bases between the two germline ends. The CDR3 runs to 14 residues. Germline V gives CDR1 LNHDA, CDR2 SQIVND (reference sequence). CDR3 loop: CASSIRDGNYGYTF. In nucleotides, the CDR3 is TGTGCCAGTAGTATCCGGGACGGTAACTATGGCTACACCTTC.

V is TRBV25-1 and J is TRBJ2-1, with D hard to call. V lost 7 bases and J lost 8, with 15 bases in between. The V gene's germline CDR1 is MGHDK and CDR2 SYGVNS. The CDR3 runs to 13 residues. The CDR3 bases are TGTGCCAGCACCGCCTGGGGTTCTGATGAGCAGTTCTTC. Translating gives CASTAWGSDEQFF.

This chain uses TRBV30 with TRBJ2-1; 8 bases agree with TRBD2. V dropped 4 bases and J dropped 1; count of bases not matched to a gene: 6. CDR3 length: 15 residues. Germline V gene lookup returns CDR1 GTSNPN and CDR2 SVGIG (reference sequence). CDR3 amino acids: CAWIRTSLSYNEQFF. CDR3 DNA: TGTGCCTGGATCAGGACTAGCCTTTCCTACAATGAGCAGTTCTTC.

The CDR3 coding sequence is TGTGCCAGCAGGAGAGGGGACAGGGGGTACTACGAGCAGTACTTC. Translation gives CASRRGDRGYYEQYF. The rearrangement links TRBV6-5 to TRBJ2-7; 11 bases are a match to TRBD1. This CDR3 region has 15 residues. Germline CDR1 reads MNHEY; CDR2 reads SVGAGI. The junction had 7 bases not matched to a gene; V was cut back by 6 bases and J by 3 bases.

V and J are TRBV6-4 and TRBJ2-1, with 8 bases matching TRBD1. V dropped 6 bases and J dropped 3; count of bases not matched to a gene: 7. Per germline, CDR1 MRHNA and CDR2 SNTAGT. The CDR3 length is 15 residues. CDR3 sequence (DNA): TGTGCCAGCAGAGGAGGACAGGGCGACTACAATGAGCAGTTCTTC. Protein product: CASRGGQGDYNEQFF.

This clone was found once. CDR3 DNA: TGTGCCAGCAGGCCCAGGGGTGGGTTTGGCGCCGGGGAGCTGTTTTTT. Translation gives CASRPRGGFGAGELFF. V and J are TRBV28 and TRBJ2-2; tentatively, D is TRBD1 (6 bases). This CDR3 is built from 16 residues. CDR1 and CDR2 from the germline V gene are MDHEN and SYDVKM. Trimming cost V 6 bases and J 6 bases, with 20 bases left between them.

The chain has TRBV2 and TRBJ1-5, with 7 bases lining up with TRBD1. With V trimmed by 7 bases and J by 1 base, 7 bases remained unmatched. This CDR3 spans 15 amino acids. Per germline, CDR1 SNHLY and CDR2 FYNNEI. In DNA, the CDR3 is TGTGCCAGCACGGAACAGGGGATCAGCAATCAGCCCCAGCATTTT. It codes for CASTEQGISNQPQHF. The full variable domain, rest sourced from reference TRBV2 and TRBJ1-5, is EPEVTQTPSHQVTQMGQEVILRCVPISNHLYFYWYRQILGQKVEFLVSFYNNEISEKSEIFDDQFSVERPDGSNFTLKIRSTKLEDSAMYFCASTEQGISNQPQHFGDGTRLSIL.

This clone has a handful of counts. DNA of the CDR3: TGCGCCAGCAGCCCCGGGAGGGAGCAGTACTTC. As protein: CASSPGREQYF. This rearrangement joins TRBV23-1 to TRBJ2-7; 7 bases line up with TRBD2. TRBV23-1 is known as an ORF, though its function is uncertain. The CDR3 has 11 residues. The junction had 3 bases not matched to a gene; V was cut back by 6 bases and J by 7 bases.

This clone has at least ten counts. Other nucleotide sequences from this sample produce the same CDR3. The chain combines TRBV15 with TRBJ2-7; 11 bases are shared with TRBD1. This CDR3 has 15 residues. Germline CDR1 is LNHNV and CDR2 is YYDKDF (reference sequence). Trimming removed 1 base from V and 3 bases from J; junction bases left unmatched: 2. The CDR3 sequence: CATSRGTGGVYEQYF. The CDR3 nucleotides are TGTGCCACCAGCAGAGGGACAGGGGGCGTCTACGAGCAGTACTTC. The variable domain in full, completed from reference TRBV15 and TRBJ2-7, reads DAMVIQNPRYQVTQFGKPVTLSCSQTLNHNVMYWYQQKSSQAPKLLFHYYDKDFNNEADTPDNFQSRRPNTSFCFLDIRSPGLGDTAMYLCATSRGTGGVYEQYFGPGTRLTVT.

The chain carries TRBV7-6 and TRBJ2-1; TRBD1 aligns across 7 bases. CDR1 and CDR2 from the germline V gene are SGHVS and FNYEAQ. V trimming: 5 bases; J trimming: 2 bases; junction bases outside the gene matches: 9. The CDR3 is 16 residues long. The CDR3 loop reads CASSRNPRGPYNEQFF. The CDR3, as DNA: TGTGCCAGCAGCCGTAATCCGAGGGGGCCCTACAATGAGCAGTTCTTC. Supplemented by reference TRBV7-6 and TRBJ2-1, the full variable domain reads GAGVSQSPRYKVTKRGQDVALRCDPISGHVSLYWYRQALGQGPEFLTYFNYEAQQDKSGLPNDRFSAERPEGSISTLTIQRTEQRDSAMYRCASSRNPRGPYNEQFFGPGTRLTVL.

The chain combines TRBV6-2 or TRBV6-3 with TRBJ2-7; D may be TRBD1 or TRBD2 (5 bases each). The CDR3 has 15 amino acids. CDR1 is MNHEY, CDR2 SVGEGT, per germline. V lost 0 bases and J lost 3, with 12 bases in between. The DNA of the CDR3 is TGTGCCAGCAGTTACTCGACGGGGCGACTCTACGAGCAGTACTTC. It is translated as CASSYSTGRLYEQYF.

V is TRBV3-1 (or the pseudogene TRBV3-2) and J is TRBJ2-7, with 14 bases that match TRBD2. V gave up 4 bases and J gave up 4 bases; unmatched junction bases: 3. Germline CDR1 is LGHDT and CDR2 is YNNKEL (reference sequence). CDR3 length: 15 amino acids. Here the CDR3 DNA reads TGTGCCAGCAGCCGGGGGACTAGCGGGAGATACGAGCAGTACTTC. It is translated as CASSRGTSGRYEQYF.

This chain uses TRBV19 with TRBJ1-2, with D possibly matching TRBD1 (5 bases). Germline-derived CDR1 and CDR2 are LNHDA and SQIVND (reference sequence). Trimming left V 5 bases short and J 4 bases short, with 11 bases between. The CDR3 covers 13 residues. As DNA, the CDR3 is TGTGCCAGTAGTCCCCCCGGGGCCTATGGCTACACCTTC. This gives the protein CASSPPGAYGYTF.

In DNA form, the CDR3 reads TGTGCCAGTAGTACCATCAGCGGCTACGAGCAGTACTTC. This translates into CASSTISGYEQYF. This chain connects TRBV19 to TRBJ2-7, with D possibly matching TRBD2 (5 bases). The CDR3 covers 13 residues. Germline V gene lookup returns CDR1 LNHDA and CDR2 SQIVND (reference sequence). Trimming stripped 4 bases from V and 3 bases from J, with 10 bases between.

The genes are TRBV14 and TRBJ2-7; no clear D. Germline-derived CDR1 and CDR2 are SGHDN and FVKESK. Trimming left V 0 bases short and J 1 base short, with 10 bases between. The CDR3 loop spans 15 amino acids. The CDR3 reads CASSQDRGGSYEQYF. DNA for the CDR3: TGTGCCAGCAGCCAAGATCGCGGCGGATCCTACGAGCAGTACTTC.